Listed below are T cell receptor beta chains from one sample, sequenced in a study of blood T cell repertoires in COVID-19. The repertoire was sequenced with immunoSEQ multiplex PCR; TCRdb's copy has only in-frame clones and lacks some. The sample shows 350,000 to 550,000 clones, over 75% of them seen only once. Material: PBMCs or T cells enriched from blood (not recorded which). These receptors all stem from a man between 25 and 39 years old who had recovered from COVID-19. The CDR3 runs from the conserved cysteine through the conserved F or W. D genes are given only for firm matches.

V gene: TRBV6-5; J gene: TRBJ2-1; D gene: -; CDR3 DNA: TGTGCCAGCAGACTCGGGCGGGGTGCCTACAATGAGCAGTTCTTC; CDR3 protein: CASRLGRGAYNEQFF
V gene: TRBV7-6; J gene: TRBJ1-1; D gene: TRBD1; CDR3 DNA: TGTGCCAGCAGCTTAACGACAGGGTGGAACACTGAAGCTTTCTTT; CDR3 protein: CASSLTTGWNTEAFF
V gene: TRBV4-1; J gene: TRBJ2-3; D gene: -; CDR3 DNA: TGCGCCAGCAGCGCCGGGACTGGATTCCCAGATACGCAGTATTTT; CDR3 protein: CASSAGTGFPDTQYF
V gene: TRBV12-3/TRBV12-4; J gene: TRBJ1-2; D gene: -; CDR3 DNA: TGTGCCAGCAGTTTATCAGGGAATGGCTACACCTTC; CDR3 protein: CASSLSGNGYTF
V gene: TRBV18; J gene: TRBJ1-5; D gene: -; CDR3 DNA: TGTGCCAGCTCACTAGTGGCGGGGCCTTTGGATCAGCCCCAGCATTTT; CDR3 protein: CASSLVAGPLDQPQHF
V gene: TRBV25-1; J gene: TRBJ2-1; D gene: TRBD2; CDR3 DNA: TGTGCCAGCAGAGTAGCGGGAGGCCCTTTGGATGAGCAGTTCTTC; CDR3 protein: CASRVAGGPLDEQFF
V gene: TRBV4-2; J gene: TRBJ1-5; D gene: TRBD1; CDR3 DNA: TGTGCCAGCAGCCCAGGACAGGGGAATCAGCCCCAGCATTTT; CDR3 protein: CASSPGQGNQPQHF
V gene: TRBV15; J gene: TRBJ1-2; D gene: -; CDR3 DNA: TGTGCCACCAGCAGATCAGGGGCCCCCAACTATGGCTACACCTTC; CDR3 protein: CATSRSGAPNYGYTF
V gene: TRBV18; J gene: TRBJ1-4; D gene: TRBD1; CDR3 DNA: TGTGCCAGCTCACCGGGACAGGGGAGCGAAAAACTGTTTTTT; CDR3 protein: CASSPGQGSEKLFF
V gene: TRBV5-1; J gene: TRBJ2-7; D gene: TRBD2; CDR3 DNA: TGCGCCAGCAGCAAGGGACTAGCGGGAGTAAATGAGCAGTACTTC; CDR3 protein: CASSKGLAGVNEQYF
V gene: TRBV18; J gene: TRBJ1-1; D gene: TRBD1; CDR3 DNA: TGTGCCAGCTCACATTCGACAGGGGAAATTGAAGCTTTCTTT; CDR3 protein: CASSHSTGEIEAFF
V gene: TRBV28; J gene: TRBJ2-2; D gene: TRBD1; CDR3 DNA: TGTGCCAGCAATTCAGCCGGGACAGGGTACACCGGGGAGCTGTTTTTT; CDR3 protein: CASNSAGTGYTGELFF
V gene: TRBV18; J gene: TRBJ2-7; D gene: -; CDR3 DNA: TGTGCCAGCTCACCATTCAGGTCCTACGAGCAGTACTTC; CDR3 protein: CASSPFRSYEQYF
V gene: TRBV11-2; J gene: TRBJ2-1; D gene: TRBD1; CDR3 DNA: TGTGCCAGCAGCTCTTACAGGGGACCCTACAATGAGCAGTTCTTC; CDR3 protein: CASSSYRGPYNEQFF